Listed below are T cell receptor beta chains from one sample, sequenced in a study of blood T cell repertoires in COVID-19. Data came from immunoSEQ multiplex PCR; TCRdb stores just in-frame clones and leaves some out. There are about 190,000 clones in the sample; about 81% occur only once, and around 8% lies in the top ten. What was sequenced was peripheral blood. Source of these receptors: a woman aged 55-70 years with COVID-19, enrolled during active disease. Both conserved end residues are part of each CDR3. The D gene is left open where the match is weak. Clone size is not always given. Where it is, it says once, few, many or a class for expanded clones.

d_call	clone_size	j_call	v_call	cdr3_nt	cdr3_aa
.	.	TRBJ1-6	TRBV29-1	TGCAGCGTTGAAGTATCCCCCGGGGGGTCCTATAATTCACCCCTCCACTTT	CSVEVSPGGSYNSPLHF
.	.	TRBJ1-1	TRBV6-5	TGTGCCAGCAGGTCAGGGTACACTGAAGCTTTCTTT	CASRSGYTEAFF
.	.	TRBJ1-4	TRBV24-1	TGTGCCACCAGTGAGTCCGGATCGGGTTTGGAAAAACTGTTTTTT	CATSESGSGLEKLFF
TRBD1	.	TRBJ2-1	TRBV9	TGTGCCAGCAGCGTAACCGGCAGGGGGAGCTCCTACAATGAGCAGTTCTTC	CASSVTGRGSSYNEQFF
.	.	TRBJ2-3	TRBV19	TGTGCCAGTAGCCGTACAGGGATAGATACGCAGTATTTT	CASSRTGIDTQYF
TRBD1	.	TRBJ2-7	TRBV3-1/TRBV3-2	TGTGCCAGCAGCGGACAGGGGAGTGCCTACGAGCAGTACTTC	CASSGQGSAYEQYF
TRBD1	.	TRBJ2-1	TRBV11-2	TGTGCCAGCAGCTTAGGGACAGGGTATGATGAGCAGTTCTTC	CASSLGTGYDEQFF
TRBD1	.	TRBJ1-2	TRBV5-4	TGTGCCAGCAGCTTGGGACAGGGGCAGGGCTATGGCTACACCTTC	CASSLGQGQGYGYTF
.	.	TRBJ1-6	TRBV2	TGTGCCAGCAGATTTAGCTCCTATAATTCACCCCTCCACTTT	CASRFSSYNSPLHF
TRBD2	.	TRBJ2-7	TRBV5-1	TGCGCCAGCAGCCCCGGGACTAGCGGGAGGTTCCGGGGAGAGCAGTACTTC	CASSPGTSGRFRGEQYF
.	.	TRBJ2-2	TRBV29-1	TGCAGCGTTGTACAAGGGGCCACCGGGGAGCTGTTTTTT	CSVVQGATGELFF
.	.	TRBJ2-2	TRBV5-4	TGTGCCAGCAGCTCGATAGGGACACCCACCGGGGAGCTGTTTTTT	CASSSIGTPTGELFF
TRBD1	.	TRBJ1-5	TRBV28	TGTGCCAGCAGAGGGACAGGTCATCAGCCCCAGCATTTT	CASRGTGHQPQHF
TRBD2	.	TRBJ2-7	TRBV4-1	TGCGCCAGCAGCCAAGGGTCGACTAGCGGGCAATACGAGCAGTACTTC	CASSQGSTSGQYEQYF
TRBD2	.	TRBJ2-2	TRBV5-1	TGCGCCAGCAGCTGGGGATCTAGCGGGGGCTCCGGGGAGCTGTTTTTT	CASSWGSSGGSGELFF
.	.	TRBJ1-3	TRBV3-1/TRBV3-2	TGTGCCAGCAGCCAAGTTTCTTTCCCTTTCTCTGGAAACACCATATATTTT	CASSQVSFPFSGNTIYF
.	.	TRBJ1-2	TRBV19	TGTGCCAGTAGTATAGCTACTGCGGTGGTTGGGGGCTACACCTTC	CASSIATAVVGGYTF
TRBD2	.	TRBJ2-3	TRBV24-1	TGTGCCACCAGTGGGGTAGCGGGAGGGCAAGATACGCAGTATTTT	CATSGVAGGQDTQYF
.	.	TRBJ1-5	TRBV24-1	TGTGCCACCAGTCGGGGGACTCGGGACAATCAGCCCCAGCATTTT	CATSRGTRDNQPQHF
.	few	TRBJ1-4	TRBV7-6	TGTGCCAGCAGCGTAACAGGGATTACGAATGAAAAACTGTTTTTT	CASSVTGITNEKLFF
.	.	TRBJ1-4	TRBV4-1	TGCGCCAGCAGCCAAGAGGGGGCACTGTATGAAAAACTGTTTTTT	CASSQEGALYEKLFF
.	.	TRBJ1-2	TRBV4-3	TGCGCCAGCAGCCAAGATAGAGGCGGGACCCGCGGCTACACCTTC	CASSQDRGGTRGYTF
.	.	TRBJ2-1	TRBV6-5	TGTGCCAGCAGTTACTGGCTAGAGTCGGGTGAGCAGTTCTTC	CASSYWLESGEQFF
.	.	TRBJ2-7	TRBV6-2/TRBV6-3	TGTGCCAGCAGTTACTCCGGTCGGCGGTCGGGGCAGTACTTC	CASSYSGRRSGQYF
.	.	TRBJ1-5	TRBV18	TGTGCCAGCTCACCACTTGGGCCGACGGAATTTTCAACGTATAGCAATCAGCCCCAGCATTTT	CASSPLGPTEFSTYSNQPQHF
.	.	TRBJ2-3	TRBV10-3	TGTGCCATCAGTGAATTTCAGGGCGCAGATACGCAGTATTTT	CAISEFQGADTQYF
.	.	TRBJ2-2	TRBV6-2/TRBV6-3	TGTGCCAGCAGTTACTCGGCTCAGGGTTGGATCGGGGAGCTGTTTTTT	CASSYSAQGWIGELFF
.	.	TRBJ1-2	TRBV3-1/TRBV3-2	TGTGCCAGCCAGGGGATGTATGGCTACACCTTC	CASQGMYGYTF
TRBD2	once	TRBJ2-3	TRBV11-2	TGTGCCAGCAGCCTCGCGGGGGGAGGAGGGTCAGATACGCAGTATTTT	CASSLAGGGGSDTQYF
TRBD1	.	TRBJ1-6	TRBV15	TGTGCCACCAGCGAAACAGGGGGCGGGAGACCCCTCCACTTT	CATSETGGGRPLHF
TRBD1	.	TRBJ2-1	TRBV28	TGTGCCAGCAGTCCTGGACAGGGAAGGAAGTTCTTC	CASSPGQGRKFF
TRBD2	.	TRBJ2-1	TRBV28	TGTGCCATTATAGCGGGCAGCTCCTACAATGAGCAGTTCTTC	CAIIAGSSYNEQFF
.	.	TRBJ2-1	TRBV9	TGTGCCAGCAGCGTTCAGGGAGGTTGGAACAATGAGCAGTTCTTC	CASSVQGGWNNEQFF
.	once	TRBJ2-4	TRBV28	TGTGCCAGCAGTTTAGCGGGAGGACAGGACATTCAGTACTTC	CASSLAGGQDIQYF
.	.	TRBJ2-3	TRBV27	TGTGCCAGCAGTCCAACAATCCCAGGAACAGATACGCAGTATTTT	CASSPTIPGTDTQYF
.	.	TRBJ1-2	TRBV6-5	TGTGCCAGCAGTTCAATCCAGGGTGACTATGGCTACACCTTC	CASSSIQGDYGYTF
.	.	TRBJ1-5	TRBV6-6	TGTGCCAGCAGACAACCCTCAGGGAATCAGCCCCAGCATTTT	CASRQPSGNQPQHF
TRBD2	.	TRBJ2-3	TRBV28	TGTGCCAGCACCGCCCACACCTCGACTAGCGGGAGGGGGTATACGCAGTATTTT	CASTAHTSTSGRGYTQYF
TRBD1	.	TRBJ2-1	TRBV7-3	TGTGCCAGCAGCCTAGGACAGGGGAATGAGCAGTTCTTC	CASSLGQGNEQFF
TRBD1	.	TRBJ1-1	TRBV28	TGTGCCAGCAGTTTATGGGGGACAGGTGCTCTGAACACTGAAGCTTTCTTT	CASSLWGTGALNTEAFF
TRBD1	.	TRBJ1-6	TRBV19	TGTGCCAGTAGTACGAAGAATGACAGGGGGATGGGAAAATCACCCCTCCACTTT	CASSTKNDRGMGKSPLHF
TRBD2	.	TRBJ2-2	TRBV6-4	TGTGCCAGCAGGGCCCTAGCGGGGCCCACCGGGGAGCTGTTTTTT	CASRALAGPTGELFF
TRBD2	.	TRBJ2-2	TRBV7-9	TGTGCCAGCAATACCAATCCTAGCGGTCACACCGGGGAGCTGTTTTTT	CASNTNPSGHTGELFF
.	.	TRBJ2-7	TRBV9	TGTGCCAGCAGCGTAGGTAGGGGTCCCTACGAGCAGTACTTC	CASSVGRGPYEQYF
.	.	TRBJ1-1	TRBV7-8	TGTGCCAGCAGCTTATTCCGGGTACCTAACACTGAAGCTTTCTTT	CASSLFRVPNTEAFF
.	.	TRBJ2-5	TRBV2	TGTGCCAGCAGTGAAGGGATCTCCGGCGGAGAGACCCAGTACTTC	CASSEGISGGETQYF
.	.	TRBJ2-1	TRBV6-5	TGTGCCAGCAAATTTATGGCCAACTCCTACAATGAGCAGTTCTTC	CASKFMANSYNEQFF
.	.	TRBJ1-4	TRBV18	TGTGCCAGCTCACCATCGGGAGGAGGTGAAAAACTGTTTTTT	CASSPSGGGEKLFF
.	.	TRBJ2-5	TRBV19	TGTGCCAGTAGTATAGATCGGACCCAGTACTTC	CASSIDRTQYF
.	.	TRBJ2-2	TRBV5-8	TGTGCCAGCAGCCCGAGGCGCACCGGGGAGCTGTTTTTT	CASSPRRTGELFF
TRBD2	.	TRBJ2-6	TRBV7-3	TGTGCCAGCAGCTCAGCTCCGGGACTAGACTCTGGGGCCAACGTCCTGACTTTC	CASSSAPGLDSGANVLTF
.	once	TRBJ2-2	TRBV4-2	TGTGCCAGCAGCCAAGGGGTCCCCGGGCAGGTTAAGGGGACCGGGGAGCTGTTTTTT	CASSQGVPGQVKGTGELFF
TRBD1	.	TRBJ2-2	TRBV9	TGTGCCAGCAGCGTAGATGCAGGGGGCTTCACCGGGGAGCTGTTTTTT	CASSVDAGGFTGELFF
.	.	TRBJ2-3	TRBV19	TGTGCCAGTACTTCAGAAGGGGGGGCGTACACAGATACGCAGTATTTT	CASTSEGGAYTDTQYF
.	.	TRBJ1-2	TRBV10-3	TGTGCCATCCGATTTGGGCAGCTTAACTATGGCTACACCTTC	CAIRFGQLNYGYTF
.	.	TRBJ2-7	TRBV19	TGTGCCAGTAGTATAGATCAGCAGGGCCCCTACGAGCAGTACTTC	CASSIDQQGPYEQYF
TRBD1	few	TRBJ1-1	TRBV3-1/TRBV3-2	TGTGCCAGCAGCCAAAAAAACTCCGGGACAGTGGACACTGAAGCTTTCTTT	CASSQKNSGTVDTEAFF
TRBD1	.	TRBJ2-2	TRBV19	TGTGCCACCACCCGGACAGGGGGAAACACCGGGGAGCTGTTTTTT	CATTRTGGNTGELFF
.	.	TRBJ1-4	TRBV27	TGTGCCAGCAGCCCACGCGCAACTAATGAAAAACTGTTTTTT	CASSPRATNEKLFF